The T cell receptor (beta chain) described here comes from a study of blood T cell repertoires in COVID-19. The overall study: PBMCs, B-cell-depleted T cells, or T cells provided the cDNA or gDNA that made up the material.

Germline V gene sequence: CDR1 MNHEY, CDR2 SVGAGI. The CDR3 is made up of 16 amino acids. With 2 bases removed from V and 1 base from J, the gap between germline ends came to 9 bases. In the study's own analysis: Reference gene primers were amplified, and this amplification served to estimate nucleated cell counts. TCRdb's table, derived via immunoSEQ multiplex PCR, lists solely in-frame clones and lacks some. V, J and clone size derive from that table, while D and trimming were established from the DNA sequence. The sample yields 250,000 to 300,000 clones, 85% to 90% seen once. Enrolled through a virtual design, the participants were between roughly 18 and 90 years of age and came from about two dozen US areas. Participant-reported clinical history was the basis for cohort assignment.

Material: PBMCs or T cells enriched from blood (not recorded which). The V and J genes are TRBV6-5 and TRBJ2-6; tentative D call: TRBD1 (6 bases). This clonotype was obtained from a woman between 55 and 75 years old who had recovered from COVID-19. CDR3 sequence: CASSYPTGSGANVLTF. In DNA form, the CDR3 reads TGTGCCAGCAGTTACCCGACAGGTTCTGGGGCCAACGTCCTGACTTTC.